The 27 T cell receptor beta chains below were found in one sample sequenced in a study of T-cell memory formation after mild COVID-19. One entry per CDR3 protein results from TCRdb running MiXCR on the 5' RACE reads. The data show 250,000 or so distinct CDR3 sequences, roughly 18% seen once. Specimen: PBMCs or a T cell subset sorted from them (not recorded which). Every receptor here comes from a man younger than 30 who had mild COVID-19 (a few samples of this study predate the infection). Cell type and time point are not known.

This chain joins TRBV18 and TRBJ1-1; no definite D call. The V gene lost 2 bases and the J gene lost 0 bases, with 7 bases spanning the gap. Germline CDR1 KGHSH, CDR2 LQKENI. This CDR3 is 14 amino acids long. CDR3 bases: TGTGCCAGCTCACCAGTAACGGTGAACACTGAAGCTTTCTTT. It codes for CASSPVTVNTEAFF.

This clonotype was detected a few times. This chain connects TRBV4-1 to TRBJ2-2; TRBD1 matches at 8 bases. V lost 0 bases to trimming and J lost 1 base; unmatched junction nucleotides: 16. The CDR3 extends over 21 amino acids. CDR1 and CDR2 (germline): MGHRA, YSYEKL. CDR3 sequence: CASSQDPGINTGGKNTGELFF. In DNA form, the CDR3 reads TGCGCCAGCAGCCAAGATCCGGGGATCAATACAGGGGGGAAGAACACCGGGGAGCTGTTTTTT.

This clonotype was recorded at least ten times. The chain uses TRBV12-3 or TRBV12-4 and TRBJ2-2; 9 bases fit TRBD1. The CDR3 length is 16 residues. V lost 4 bases to trimming and J lost 2 bases; unmatched junction nucleotides: 5. Here the CDR3 reads CASSSTTGGNTGELFF. The CDR3 DNA sequence: TGTGCCAGCAGTTCCACTACAGGGGGCAACACCGGGGAGCTGTTTTTT.

This sequence joins TRBV5-6 and TRBJ2-7, with a possible D match to TRBD2 (6 bases). V was pared by 2 bases and J by 4 bases, with 7 bases between. CDR3 length equals 12 residues. Germline loops: CDR1 SGHDT, CDR2 YYEEEE. In nucleotides, the CDR3 is TGTGCCAGCAGCTTCGGGACTTACGAGCAGTACTTC. It codes for CASSFGTYEQYF. The variable domain in full, completed from reference TRBV5-6 and TRBJ2-7, reads DAGVTQSPTHLIKTRGQQVTLRCSPKSGHDTVSWYQQALGQGPQFIFQYYEEEERQRGNFPDRFSGHQFPNYSSELNVNALLLGDSALYLCASSFGTYEQYFGPGTRLTVT.

The chain couples TRBV7-3 to TRBJ2-3; D uncertain. This CDR3 is 12 amino acids long. Per germline, CDR1 SGHTA and CDR2 FQGTGA. Trimming pared 5 bases from V and 8 bases from J, leaving 11 bases between. The DNA of the CDR3 is TGTGCCAGCAGCCCCTCGGGTGGTACGCAGTATTTT. Translated, it gives CASSPSGGTQYF.

This clonotype was recorded at least ten times. V gene TRBV6-4 combines with J gene TRBJ2-2; D gene uncertain. CDR1 is MRHNA and CDR2 is SNTAGT in the germline V gene. The CDR3 consists of 13 residues. The V end lost 0 bases, the J end lost 5 bases, and 4 bases lay between the germline ends. The CDR3 nucleotides are TGTGCCAGCAGTGACTCGACTACCGGGGAGCTGTTTTTT. This sequence encodes CASSDSTTGELFF.

This clonotype was recorded at least ten times. This chain joins TRBV6-6 and TRBJ2-5; TRBD2 matches 7 bases. Germline V gene sequence: CDR1 MNHNY, CDR2 SVGAGI (reference sequence). This CDR3 has 14 amino acids. Germline trimming cut 2 bases from V and 3 bases from J; bases unmatched to any gene: 3. CDR3 nucleotide sequence: TGTGCCAGCAGTTACGATGGGGGGGAAGAGACCCAGTACTTC. It yields the protein CASSYDGGEETQYF.

The table lists this clonotype with a few counts. The chain links TRBV7-2 to TRBJ2-1, with 8 bases lining up with TRBD2. CDR3 size: 15 residues. V dropped 3 bases and J dropped 2; count of bases not matched to a gene: 3. Germline CDR1 and CDR2: SGHTA and FQGNSA. DNA of the CDR3: TGTGCCAGCAGCTTGGGTAGCGGGACCTACAATGAGCAGTTCTTC. Translated: CASSLGSGTYNEQFF.

This clonotype appeared many times. V and J are TRBV5-1 and TRBJ2-2, with a tentative D call TRBD2 (5 bases). CDR3 size: 15 residues. Trimming pared 5 bases from V and 0 bases from J, leaving 11 bases between. Germline V gene lookup returns CDR1 SGHRS and CDR2 YFSETQ. CDR3 residues: CASRRADANTGELFF. DNA for the CDR3: TGCGCCAGCAGACGAGCGGACGCGAACACCGGGGAGCTGTTTTTT.

This clonotype showed up just a few times. V and J are TRBV10-3 and TRBJ2-1; 11 bases match TRBD1. V lost 4 bases and J lost 7; bases outside the gene matches: 12. The CDR3 sequence is 17 residues long. Germline loops: CDR1 ENHRY, CDR2 SYGVKD. The CDR3 loop reads CAISGFIGQGAGNEQFF. In DNA, the CDR3 is TGTGCCATCAGTGGCTTCATCGGACAGGGGGCTGGAAATGAGCAGTTCTTC.

V is TRBV12-3 or TRBV12-4 and J is TRBJ1-1; 9 bases line up with TRBD1. Trimming cost V 0 bases and J 4 bases; bases outside gene matches: 15. The CDR3 consists of 19 residues. The CDR3 loop is CASSLALLGTGSVSTEAFF. CDR3 coding DNA: TGTGCCAGCAGTTTAGCGCTCCTTGGGACAGGGAGTGTGAGCACTGAAGCTTTCTTT.

This clonotype was detected only a few times. The CDR3 reads CASSSGTKETQYF. The CDR3 bases are TGTGCCAGCAGCTCAGGGACTAAAGAGACCCAGTACTTC. The chain combines TRBV7-3 with TRBJ2-5; TRBD2 matches at 7 bases. This CDR3 spans 13 amino acids. After removal of 4 bases from V and 3 bases from J, the junction contained 2 bases not matched to a gene. Germline V CDR1 and CDR2: SGHTA, FQGTGA.

This clonotype was seen only a few times. This chain uses TRBV7-8 with TRBJ2-5, with D perhaps TRBD2 (6 bases). This CDR3 contains 13 residues. The germline gives CDR1 SGHVS, CDR2 FQNEAQ. Trimming stripped 2 bases from V and 4 bases from J, with 8 bases between. The CDR3 is CASSLMGGETQYF. Here the CDR3 DNA reads TGTGCCAGCAGCTTAATGGGAGGAGAGACCCAGTACTTC.

This clonotype was observed at least ten times. The chain employs TRBV3-1 and TRBJ2-5, with TRBD2 matching 9 bases. This CDR3 region has 16 residues. V lost 1 base and J lost 2; bases outside the gene matches: 5. Germline V gene data show CDR1 as LGHDT and CDR2 as YNNKEL (reference sequence). The CDR3 DNA is TGTGCCAGCAGCCAAGTCCTAGCGGGGTTGCAAGAGACCCAGTACTTC. Its translation is CASSQVLAGLQETQYF.

V gene TRBV5-1 combines with J gene TRBJ2-1; 8 bases are shared with TRBD2. Germline assignment: CDR1 SGHRS and CDR2 YFSETQ. The CDR3 length is 16 residues. The trim removed 4 bases at V and 3 bases at J, leaving 9 bases unmatched. CDR3 protein: CASSQGSGGGYNEQFF. The CDR3 DNA reads TGCGCCAGCAGCCAGGGCTCGGGAGGGGGCTACAATGAGCAGTTCTTC.

As regards this clonotype: With a much larger clone just one base away, this may be a read error. The chain employs TRBV7-9 and TRBJ2-2; D not certain. CDR1 and CDR2 from the germline V gene are SEHNR and FQNEAQ (reference sequence). The CDR3 runs to 14 residues. The ends were cut back, 5 bases at V and 0 bases at J, with 7 bases in the middle. CDR3 DNA sequence: TGTGCCAGCAGCCCAGCAGCGAACACCGGGGAGCTGTTTTTT. It encodes CASSPAANTGELFF.

This clonotype was observed many times. J is TRBJ2-6 and V is TRBV5-1, with 8 bases fitting TRBD1. Trimming at V came to 4 bases and at J to 2 bases, leaving 2 bases not matched to a gene. The CDR3 is made up of 15 amino acids. Looked up from germline, CDR1 is SGHRS and CDR2 is YFSETQ. CDR3 nucleotides: TGCGCCAGCAGCGAACAGGGGGCTGGGGCCAACGTCCTGACTTTC. Its protein product is CASSEQGAGANVLTF. The full variable domain, with the rest looked up from reference TRBV5-1 and TRBJ2-6, is KAGVTQTPRYLIKTRGQQVTLSCSPISGHRSVSWYQQTPGQGLQFLFEYFSETQRNKGNFPGRFSGRQFSNSRSEMNVSTLELGDSALYLCASSEQGAGANVLTFGAGSRLTVL.

CDR3 nucleotides: TGTGCCAGCAGACCTAAGGAGAGGGGGATGAACACTGAAGCTTTCTTT. It is translated as CASRPKERGMNTEAFF. The chain couples TRBV5-4 to TRBJ1-1; D may be TRBD1 (6 bases). V dropped 5 bases and J dropped 0 bases, with 17 bases sitting between them. Germline CDR1 and CDR2: SGHNT and YYREEE (reference sequence). The CDR3 consists of 16 residues.

V gene TRBV12-3 or TRBV12-4 combines with J gene TRBJ2-1, with 9 bases lining up with TRBD2. The ends lost 5 bases at V and 5 bases at J; junction bases unmatched: 7. The CDR3 runs to 15 residues. CDR3 loop: CASSPAGGLNNEQFF. CDR3 DNA sequence: TGTGCCAGCAGTCCAGCGGGGGGTTTGAACAATGAGCAGTTCTTC.

This clonotype was observed a handful of times. The chain employs TRBV10-3 and TRBJ2-3; D is possibly TRBD2 (5 bases). Germline V gene sequence: CDR1 ENHRY, CDR2 SYGVKD. This CDR3 spans 17 amino acids. V shed 4 bases and J shed 6 bases, with 23 bases lying between them. The CDR3 protein is CAISGGAAGPNQDTQYF. The CDR3 region has the DNA TGTGCCATCAGTGGCGGTGCGGCGGGCCCTAATCAGGATACGCAGTATTTT.

This clonotype was counted at least ten times. The chain carries TRBV4-1 and TRBJ2-3, with D perhaps TRBD1 (6 bases). V lost 0 bases, J lost 4 bases, and 14 bases lay in between. The CDR3 consists of 16 residues. Germline V CDR1 and CDR2: MGHRA, YSYEKL. CDR3 amino acids: CASSQEQGPSPDTQYF. CDR3 nucleotides: TGCGCCAGCAGCCAAGAACAGGGCCCTAGCCCAGATACGCAGTATTTT.

This clonotype was detected a few times. This chain connects TRBV4-2 to TRBJ1-1, with D unresolved. The CDR3 has 15 amino acids. Trimming shortened V by 4 bases and J by 5 bases, and 17 bases separated the two germline ends. Germline-derived CDR1 and CDR2 are LGHNA and YNFKEQ. This CDR3 is CASSLHPTARTEAFF. In nucleotides, the CDR3 is TGTGCCAGCAGCCTCCACCCCACAGCCCGGACTGAAGCTTTCTTT.

This clonotype was detected only a few times. This rearrangement joins TRBV12-3 or TRBV12-4 to TRBJ2-3; D tentatively reads TRBD1 or TRBD2 (6 bases each). The CDR3 contains 16 residues. The V end was cut by 5 bases, the J end by 5 bases, with 20 bases between. Written as DNA, the CDR3 is TGTGCCAGCAGTCCAAGTGGGGGGCTCGGTATAGATACGCAGTATTTT. It specifies CASSPSGGLGIDTQYF.

In its sample, this clonotype was seen a few times. This rearrangement joins TRBV4-3 to TRBJ2-3, with D tentatively TRBD1 or TRBD2 (6 bases each). Germline values: CDR1 LGHNA, CDR2 YSLEER. CDR3 length equals 17 residues. V gave up 1 base and J gave up 5 bases, with 19 bases separating them. This chain's CDR3 is CASSQVVLPGARDTQYF. The CDR3 DNA reads TGCGCCAGCAGCCAAGTTGTACTCCCGGGGGCCCGAGATACGCAGTATTTT.

This clonotype was detected only a few times. V gene TRBV4-1 combines with J gene TRBJ1-2; D uncertain. Germline loops: CDR1 MGHRA, CDR2 YSYEKL. This CDR3 region has 15 residues. The V gene lost 0 bases and the J gene lost 5 bases, with 13 bases spanning the gap. CDR3 nucleotide sequence: TGCGCCAGCAGCCAAGATCCGGCACCCGTATATGGCTACACCTTC. It yields the protein CASSQDPAPVYGYTF.

This clonotype turned up a few times. This chain uses TRBV15 with TRBJ2-2, with TRBD2 matching over 7 bases. CDR1 and CDR2 from the germline V gene are LNHNV and YYDKDF (reference sequence). This CDR3 contains 14 residues. After removal of 4 bases from V and 4 bases from J, the junction contained 3 bases not matched to a gene. The CDR3 loop is CATSTGLVTGELFF. The CDR3 DNA reads as TGTGCCACCAGCACTGGACTAGTCACCGGGGAGCTGTTTTTT.

This clonotype has a count of ten or more. The CDR3 spells CASSGDPGAGELFF. CDR3 DNA sequence: TGTGCCAGCAGCGGGGACCCGGGAGCCGGGGAGCTGTTTTTT. The chain is built from TRBV7-3 and TRBJ2-2; D might be TRBD2 (6 bases). V was trimmed by 5 bases and J by 6 bases, leaving 13 bases between them. The CDR3 extends over 14 amino acids. Germline values: CDR1 SGHTA, CDR2 FQGTGA. Variable domain in full (rest from reference TRBV7-3 and TRBJ2-2): GAGVSQTPSNKVTEKGKYVELRCDPISGHTALYWYRQSLGQGPEFLIYFQGTGAADDSGLPNDRFFAVRPEGSVSTLKIQRTERGDSAVYLCASSGDPGAGELFFGEGSRLTVL.